What follows are 5 T cell receptor beta chains derived from one specimen sequenced in a study of T cells expressing NK-cell markers. From the 5' RACE reads, TCRdb lists one entry per CDR3 protein and no DNA. This repertoire includes some 440,000 distinct CDR3 sequences. Sequenced input: blood T cells: a sorted CD56 or NKG2C T cell subset, CD4+ or CD8+ T cells, or bulk PBMC T cells (not recorded which). The receptors derive from a woman in her forties or fifties in good health.

The CDR3 loop is CASSRTGAMNTEAFF. The rearrangement links TRBV12-3 or TRBV12-4 to TRBJ1-1; TCRdb's assignment of TRBD1 cannot be checked, as there is no DNA. CDR3 length: 15 amino acids.

The chain couples TRBV30 to TRBJ2-5. In germline, CDR1 is GTSNPN, CDR2 SVGIG (reference sequence). The CDR3 loop spans 11 amino acids. The CDR3: CAWSGSETQYF.

J is TRBJ1-1 and V is TRBV6-5; the TCRdb call, TRBD1, lacks DNA for checking. Germline CDR1 and CDR2: MNHEY and SVGAGI. The CDR3 loop spans 16 amino acids. The CDR3 here is CASSHQGAPMNTEAFF.

The J gene is TRBJ2-6, the V gene TRBV24-1. This CDR3 has 15 amino acids. Germline CDR1 reads KGHDR; CDR2 reads SFDVKD. This chain's CDR3 is CATSGYGSGANVLTF.

The rearrangement links TRBV9 to TRBJ2-7; the D call from TCRdb, TRBD1, cannot be confirmed without DNA. In germline, CDR1 is SGDLS, CDR2 YYNGEE. This CDR3 spans 20 amino acids. CDR3 in amino acids: CASSVGIKTGDRPPVGEQYF.